A single sample is the source of the 12 T cell receptor beta chains below, sequenced in a study of memory CD4+ T cells and cytomegalovirus serostatus (dated by TCRdb to between 2018 and 2020). Receptors were amplified or captured by the immunoSEQ multiplex PCR assay. TCRdb retrieved this table from immuneACCESS and kept in-frame rearrangements only. Not all clones are present; in checked studies, unresolved V genes account for under half, and no reason is known for the remainder. The sample table records some 49,000 clones; around 78% of these occur just once. 0.9% to 0.95% of the sample comes from the top ten. A FACSAria II was used to sort memory CD4+ T cells, defined as single viable CD3+CD4+CD8-CD45RO+ cells. The sample was memory CD4+ T cells from blood. All receptors come from an adult in good health and CMV-seronegative.

The V and J genes are TRBV2 and TRBJ1-5, with 7 bases identical to TRBD1. V trimming: 7 bases; J trimming: 2 bases; junction bases outside the gene matches: 8. This CDR3 comprises 15 residues. CDR1 SNHLY and CDR2 FYNNEI come from the germline V gene. Here the CDR3 DNA reads TGTGCCAGCAAGGGTAGGACAGGAGGCAATCAGCCCCAGCATTTT. Protein product: CASKGRTGGNQPQHF.

This clone was observed a single time. The CDR3 reads CASSATGLGNQPQHF. In DNA, the CDR3 is TGCGCCAGCAGCGCTACAGGGTTGGGGAATCAGCCCCAGCATTTT. The chain carries TRBV5-1 and TRBJ1-5; the D gene is possibly TRBD1 (6 bases). Germline loops: CDR1 SGHRS, CDR2 YFSETQ. Trimming pared 4 bases from V and 4 bases from J, leaving 15 bases between. The CDR3 totals 15 residues.

This clone came up a few times. The CDR3 coding sequence is TGTGCCAGCTCACCACAGAAGGGATACGAAAAACTGTTTTTT. Translating gives CASSPQKGYEKLFF. This rearrangement joins TRBV18 to TRBJ1-4; D unresolved. The CDR3 extends over 14 amino acids. Germline-derived CDR1 and CDR2 are KGHSH and LQKENI. V was shortened by 1 base and J by 8 bases, with 11 bases between the two germline ends.

The chain carries TRBV30 and TRBJ1-5; no clear D. The germline V gene encodes CDR1 GTSNPN and CDR2 SVGIG (reference sequence). The CDR3 contains 13 residues. The V and J ends lost 3 bases and 5 bases respectively, with 11 bases between them. CDR3 bases: TGTGCCTGGAGACCGGGGTCGGATCAGCCCCAGCATTTT. It is translated as CAWRPGSDQPQHF.

The chain's CDR3 is CASSLALGYEQYF. CDR3 sequence (DNA): TGTGCCAGCAGCTTAGCTCTCGGCTACGAGCAGTACTTC. The chain carries TRBV7-2 and TRBJ2-7; D is unclear. CDR1 and CDR2 from the germline V gene are SGHTA and FQGNSA. V lost 0 bases to trimming and J lost 3 bases, with 6 bases between them. This CDR3 has 13 amino acids.

V and J are TRBV6-1 and TRBJ1-2; 7 nucleotides agree with TRBD1. This CDR3 contains 13 residues. Per germline, CDR1 MNHNS and CDR2 SASEGT. After removal of 7 bases from V and 8 bases from J, the junction contained 10 bases not matched to a gene. The CDR3 nucleotides are TGTGCCAGCACCTCTGACAGGGAAAGCGGCTACACCTTC. Translating gives CASTSDRESGYTF.

The chain is built from TRBV20-1 and TRBJ1-2; D unresolved. This CDR3 has 11 residues. Trimming cost V 3 bases and J 4 bases, with 6 bases left between them. Per germline, CDR1 DFQATT and CDR2 SNEGSKA (reference sequence). Written as DNA, the CDR3 is TGCAGTGCTAGTACCACCTATGGCTACACCTTC. Translation: CSASTTYGYTF.

This chain joins TRBV6-1 and TRBJ1-1, with D possibly matching TRBD1 (6 bases). The CDR3 consists of 14 residues. V lost 2 bases to trimming and J lost 3 bases, with 10 bases between them. Germline CDR1 MNHNS, CDR2 SASEGT. The DNA of the CDR3 is TGTGCCAGCAGTGAACCCGGACAGTACACTGAAGCTTTCTTT. It specifies CASSEPGQYTEAFF.

V gene TRBV6-5 combines with J gene TRBJ1-6, with D possibly TRBD1 on 5 matching bases. Germline CDR1 is MNHEY and CDR2 is SVGAGI. Trimming left V 2 bases short and J 7 bases short, with 12 bases between. This CDR3 has 15 residues. Written as DNA, the CDR3 is TGTGCCAGCAGTTACGGGGGTAGCCAAAATTCACCCCTCCACTTT. This codes for CASSYGGSQNSPLHF.

The rearrangement links TRBV7-9 to TRBJ1-1; tentative D call: TRBD1 (5 bases). The CDR3 length is 14 residues. Trimming pared 1 base from V and 7 bases from J, leaving 13 bases between. Germline CDR1 reads SEHNR; CDR2 reads FQNEAQ (reference sequence). For the CDR3, the DNA is TGTGCCAGCAGCTTAGTCGGGACGGACGGTGAAGCTTTCTTT. It yields the protein CASSLVGTDGEAFF.

The genes are TRBV7-6 and TRBJ1-2; D perhaps matches TRBD1 (5 bases). In germline, CDR1 is SGHVS, CDR2 FNYEAQ. Trimming stripped 2 bases from V and 4 bases from J, with 8 bases between. The length of the CDR3 is 13 residues. The CDR3 region is CASSLRQGYGYTF. The DNA for the CDR3 is TGTGCCAGCAGCTTAAGGCAGGGCTATGGCTACACCTTC.

The CDR3 loop is CASSPTSGGKTQYF. The CDR3 nucleotides read TGTGCCAGCAGTCCCACTAGCGGGGGGAAGACCCAGTACTTC. The rearrangement links TRBV27 to TRBJ2-5; TRBD2 aligns across 12 bases. Germline V CDR1 and CDR2: MNHEY, SMNVEV (reference sequence). This CDR3 is built from 14 residues. J gave up 6 bases and V 5 bases, and 4 bases lay outside the gene matches.